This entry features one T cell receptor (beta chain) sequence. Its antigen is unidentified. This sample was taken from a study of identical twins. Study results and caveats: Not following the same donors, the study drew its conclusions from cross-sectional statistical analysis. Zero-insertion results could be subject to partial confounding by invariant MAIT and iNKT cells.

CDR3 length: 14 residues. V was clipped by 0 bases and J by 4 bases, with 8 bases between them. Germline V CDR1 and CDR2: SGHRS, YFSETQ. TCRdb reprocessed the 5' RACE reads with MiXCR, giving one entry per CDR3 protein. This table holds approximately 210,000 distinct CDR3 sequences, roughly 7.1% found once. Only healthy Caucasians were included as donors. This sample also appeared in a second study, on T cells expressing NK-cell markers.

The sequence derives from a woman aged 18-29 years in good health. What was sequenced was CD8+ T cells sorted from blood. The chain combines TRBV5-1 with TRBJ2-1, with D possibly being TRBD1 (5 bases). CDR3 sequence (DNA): TGCGCCAGCAGCTTGGAAGGACATTACAATGAGCAGTTCTTC. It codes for CASSLEGHYNEQFF.